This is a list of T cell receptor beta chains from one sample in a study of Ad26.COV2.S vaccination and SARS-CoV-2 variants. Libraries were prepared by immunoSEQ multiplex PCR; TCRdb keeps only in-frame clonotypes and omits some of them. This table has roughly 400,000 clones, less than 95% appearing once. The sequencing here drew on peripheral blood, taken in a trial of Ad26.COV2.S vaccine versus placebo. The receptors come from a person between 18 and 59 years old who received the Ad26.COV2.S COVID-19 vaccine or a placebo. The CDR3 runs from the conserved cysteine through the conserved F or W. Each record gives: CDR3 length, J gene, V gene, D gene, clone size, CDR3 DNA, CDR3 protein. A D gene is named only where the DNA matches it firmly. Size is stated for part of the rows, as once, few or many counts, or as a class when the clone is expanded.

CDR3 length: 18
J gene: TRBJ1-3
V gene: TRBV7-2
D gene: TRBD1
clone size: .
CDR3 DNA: TGTGCCAGCAGCTCTTATACCGGGACAGGGGGCGGTGGAAACACCATATATTTT
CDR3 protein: CASSSYTGTGGGGNTIYF

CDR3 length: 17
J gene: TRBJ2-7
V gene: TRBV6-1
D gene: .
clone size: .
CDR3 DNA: TGTGCCAGCAGTGAAGTGGGCCCCACCCGTAAGCGGTGGGAGCAGTACTTC
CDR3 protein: CASSEVGPTRKRWEQYF

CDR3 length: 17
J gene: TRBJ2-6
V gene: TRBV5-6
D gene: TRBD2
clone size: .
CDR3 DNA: TGTGCCAGCAGCATATTAGCGGGCCTCTCTGGGGCCAACGTCCTGACTTTC
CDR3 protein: CASSILAGLSGANVLTF

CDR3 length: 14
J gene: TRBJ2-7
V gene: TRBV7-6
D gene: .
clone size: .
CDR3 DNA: TGTGCCAGCAGCCGCCGGGGCAGCTCCTACGAGCAGTACTTC
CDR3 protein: CASSRRGSSYEQYF

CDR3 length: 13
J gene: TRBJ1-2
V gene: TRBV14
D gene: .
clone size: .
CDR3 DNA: TGTGCCAGCAGCCAAGTAGGGAACTATGGCTACACCTTC
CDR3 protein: CASSQVGNYGYTF

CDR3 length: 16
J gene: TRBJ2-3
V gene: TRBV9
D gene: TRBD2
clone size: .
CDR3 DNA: TGTGCCAGCAGCGGAACTAGCGGGAGTGGCACAGATACGCAGTATTTT
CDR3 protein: CASSGTSGSGTDTQYF

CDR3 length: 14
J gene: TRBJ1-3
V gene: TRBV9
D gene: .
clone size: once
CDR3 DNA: TGTGCCAGCAGCGTAGATCGCTCTGGAAACACCATATATTTT
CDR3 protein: CASSVDRSGNTIYF

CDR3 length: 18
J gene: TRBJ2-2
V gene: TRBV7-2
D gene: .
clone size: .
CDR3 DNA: TGTGCCAGCAGCCACCATAGCGGACTAAAGGTTGGCACCGGGGAGCTGTTTTTT
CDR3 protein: CASSHHSGLKVGTGELFF

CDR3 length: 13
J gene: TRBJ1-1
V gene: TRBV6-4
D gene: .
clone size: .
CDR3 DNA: TGTGCCAGCAGTGAGAGGCAGGGGAGTGAAGCTTTCTTT
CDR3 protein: CASSERQGSEAFF

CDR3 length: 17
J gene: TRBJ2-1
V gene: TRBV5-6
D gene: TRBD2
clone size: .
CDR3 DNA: TGTGCCAGCAGGGTAGGACTAGCGGGAGTCGTAAAGAATGAGCAGTTCTTC
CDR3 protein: CASRVGLAGVVKNEQFF

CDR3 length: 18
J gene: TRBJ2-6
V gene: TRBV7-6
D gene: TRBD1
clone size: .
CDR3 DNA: TGTGCCAGCAGACCAGACAGGGGTGAGGACTCTGGGGCCAACGTCCTGACTTTC
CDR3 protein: CASRPDRGEDSGANVLTF

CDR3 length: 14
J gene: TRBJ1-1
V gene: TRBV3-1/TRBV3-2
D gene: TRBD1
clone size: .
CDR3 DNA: TGTGCCAGCAGCGGACGGGACAGGGGCACTGAAGCTTTCTTT
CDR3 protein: CASSGRDRGTEAFF

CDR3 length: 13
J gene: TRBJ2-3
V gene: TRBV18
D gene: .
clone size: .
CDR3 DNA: TGTGCCAGCTCACCAGATCACACAGATACGCAGTATTTT
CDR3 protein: CASSPDHTDTQYF

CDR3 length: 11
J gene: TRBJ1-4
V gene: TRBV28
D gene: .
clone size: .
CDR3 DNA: TGTGCCAGCACTCGGGGGGAAAAACTGTTTTTT
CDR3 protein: CASTRGEKLFF

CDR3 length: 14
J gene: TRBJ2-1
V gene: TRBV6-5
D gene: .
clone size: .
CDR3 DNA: TGTGCCAGCAATCCTGGAAGTTCCTACAATGAGCAGTTCTTC
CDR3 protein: CASNPGSSYNEQFF

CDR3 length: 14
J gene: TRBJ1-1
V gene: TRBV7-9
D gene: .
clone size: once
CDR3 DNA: TGTGCCAGCAGCTTCCAGGGTATGAACACTGAAGCTTTCTTT
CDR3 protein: CASSFQGMNTEAFF

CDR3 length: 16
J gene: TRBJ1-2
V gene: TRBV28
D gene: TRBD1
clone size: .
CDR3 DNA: TGTGCCAGCAGAAGATTACCGGGACAGCAATCCTATGGCTACACCTTC
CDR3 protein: CASRRLPGQQSYGYTF

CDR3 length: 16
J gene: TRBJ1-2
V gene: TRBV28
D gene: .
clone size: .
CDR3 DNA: TGTGCCAGCAGTACGGATGACACGGCTACTAACTATGGCTACACCTTC
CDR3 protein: CASSTDDTATNYGYTF

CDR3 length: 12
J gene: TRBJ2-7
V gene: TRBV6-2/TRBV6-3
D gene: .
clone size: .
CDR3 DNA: TGTGCCAGCAGTCTGAGCTCCTACGAGCAGTACTTC
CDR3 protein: CASSLSSYEQYF

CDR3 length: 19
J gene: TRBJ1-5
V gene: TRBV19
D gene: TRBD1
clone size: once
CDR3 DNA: TGTGCCAGTAGTCCAGGGACAGGTCGGGAACGGTTTAGCAATCAGCCCCAGCATTTT
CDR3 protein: CASSPGTGRERFSNQPQHF

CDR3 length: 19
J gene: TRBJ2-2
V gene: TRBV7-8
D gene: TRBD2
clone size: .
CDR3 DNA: TGTGCCAGCAGCTTAAGGACTCTCATAGCGGGAGGTGAATCCGGGGAGCTGTTTTTT
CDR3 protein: CASSLRTLIAGGESGELFF

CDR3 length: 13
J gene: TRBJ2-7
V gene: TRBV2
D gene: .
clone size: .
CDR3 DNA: TGTGCCAGCAACGGACTACTCAACTACGAGCAGTACTTC
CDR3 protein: CASNGLLNYEQYF

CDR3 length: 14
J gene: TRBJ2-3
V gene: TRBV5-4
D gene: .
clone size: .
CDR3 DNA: TGTGCCAGCAGCCGGCGACTTAGCACAGATACGCAGTATTTT
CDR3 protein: CASSRRLSTDTQYF

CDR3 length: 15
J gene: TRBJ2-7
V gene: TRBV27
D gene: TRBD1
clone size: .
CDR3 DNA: TGTGCCAGCAGCCATTCTGGACAGGGGGCGTACGAGCAGTACTTC
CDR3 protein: CASSHSGQGAYEQYF

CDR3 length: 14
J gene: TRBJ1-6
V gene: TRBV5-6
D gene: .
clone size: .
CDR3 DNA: TGTGCCAGCAGCTTGTCTGGGGATTTGACACCCCTCCACTTT
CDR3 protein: CASSLSGDLTPLHF